This T cell receptor beta chain was identified during a study of blood T cells in healthy people across ages. Findings of the study overall: In older individuals, TCR beta diversity per million T cells was lower, falling roughly linearly with age. TCR beta diversity correlated strongly with naive T cell percentage.

A second PCR of roughly 7 to 11 cycles used a sample-barcoded 5' primer and a J-beta primer mix. The template-switch adaptor, which had 12 random nucleotides, put a tag on each cDNA molecule. MiXCR, run by TCRdb on the 5' RACE reads, gives a single entry per CDR3 protein. The repertoire consists of about 780,000 distinct CDR3 sequences, with roughly 24% occurring once and the leading ten covering 3%. Trimming took 6 bases from V and 7 from J; bases not matched to a gene: 6. The V gene's germline CDR1 is SEHNR and CDR2 FQNEAQ (reference sequence). The CDR3 consists of 13 residues. As for this clonotype: Its antigen is currently unknown.

The same data also went into a second study, on T cells of mothers and their children. Per that paper: The extracted RNA was employed in its entirety for cDNA synthesis, at around 1.4 ug per 15 ul.

The specimen sequenced was blood. The clonotype comes from a boy younger than 18 in good health. The chain couples TRBV7-9 to TRBJ1-2; 9 nucleotides line up with TRBD1. DNA of the CDR3: TGTGCCAGCAGTCGGGACAGGGTCTCTGGCTACACCTTC. Protein product: CASSRDRVSGYTF.